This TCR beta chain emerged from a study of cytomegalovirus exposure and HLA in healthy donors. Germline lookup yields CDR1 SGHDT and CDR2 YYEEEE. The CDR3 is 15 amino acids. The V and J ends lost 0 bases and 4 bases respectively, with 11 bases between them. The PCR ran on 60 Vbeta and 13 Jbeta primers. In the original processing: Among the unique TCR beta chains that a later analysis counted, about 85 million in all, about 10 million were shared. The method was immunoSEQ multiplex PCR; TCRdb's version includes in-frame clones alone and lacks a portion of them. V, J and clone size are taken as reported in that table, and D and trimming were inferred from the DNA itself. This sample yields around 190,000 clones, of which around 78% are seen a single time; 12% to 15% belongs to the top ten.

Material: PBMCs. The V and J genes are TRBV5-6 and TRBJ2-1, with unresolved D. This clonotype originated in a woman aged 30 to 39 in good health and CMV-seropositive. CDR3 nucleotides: TGTGCCAGCAGCTTGGACGGGTTTTTTTACAATGAGCAGTTCTTC. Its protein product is CASSLDGFFYNEQFF.